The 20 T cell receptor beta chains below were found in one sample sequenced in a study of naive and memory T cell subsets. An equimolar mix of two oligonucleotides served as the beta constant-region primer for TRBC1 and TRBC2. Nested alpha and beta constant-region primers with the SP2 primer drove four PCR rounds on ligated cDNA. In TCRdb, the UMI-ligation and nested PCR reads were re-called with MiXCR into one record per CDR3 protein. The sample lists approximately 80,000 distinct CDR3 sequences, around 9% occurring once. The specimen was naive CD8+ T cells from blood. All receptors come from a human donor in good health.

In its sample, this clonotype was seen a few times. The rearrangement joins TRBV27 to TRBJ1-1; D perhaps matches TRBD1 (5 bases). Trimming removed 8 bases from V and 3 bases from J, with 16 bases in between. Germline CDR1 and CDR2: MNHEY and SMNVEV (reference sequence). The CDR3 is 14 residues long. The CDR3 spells CASGPGLGDTEAFF. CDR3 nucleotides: TGTGCCAGCGGACCGGGACTTGGGGACACTGAAGCTTTCTTT.

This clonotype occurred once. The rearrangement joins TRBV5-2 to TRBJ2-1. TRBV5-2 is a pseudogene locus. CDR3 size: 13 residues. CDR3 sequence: CASNLEAYNEQFF. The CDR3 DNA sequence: TGCGCCAGCAACTTGGAGGCTTATAATGAGCAGTTCTTC.

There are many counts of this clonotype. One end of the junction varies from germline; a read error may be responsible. The CDR3 loop is CASSLGRNEQFF. The CDR3 nucleotides are TGCGCCAGCAGCCTGGGACGCAATGAGCAGTTCTTC. The chain uses TRBV7-9 and TRBJ2-1; D could derive from TRBD1 or TRBD2 (5 bases each). The CDR3 is 12 amino acids. Germline assignment: CDR1 SEHNR and CDR2 FQNEAQ (reference sequence). Using reference TRBV7-9 and TRBJ2-1 for the parts outside the CDR3, the full variable domain is DTGVSQNPRHKITKRGQNVTFRCDPISEHNRLYWYRQTLGQGPEFLTYFQNEAQLEKSRLLSDRFSAERPKGSFSTLEIQRTEQGDSAMYLCASSLGRNEQFFGPGTRLTVL.

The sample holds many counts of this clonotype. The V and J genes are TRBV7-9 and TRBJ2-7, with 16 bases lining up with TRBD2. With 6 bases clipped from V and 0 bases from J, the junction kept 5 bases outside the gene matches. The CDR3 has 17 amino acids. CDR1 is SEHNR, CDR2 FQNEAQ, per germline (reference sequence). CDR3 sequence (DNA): TGTGCCAGCAGGGGACTAGCGGGAGGGCGTCCCTCCTACGAGCAGTACTTC. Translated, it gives CASRGLAGGRPSYEQYF.

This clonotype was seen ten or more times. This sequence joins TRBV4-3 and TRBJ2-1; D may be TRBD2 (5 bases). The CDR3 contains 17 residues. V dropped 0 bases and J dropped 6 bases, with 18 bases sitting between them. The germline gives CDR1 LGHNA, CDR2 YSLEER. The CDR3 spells CASSQDYPLPTINEQFF. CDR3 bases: TGCGCCAGCAGCCAAGATTACCCTCTGCCGACTATCAATGAGCAGTTCTTC.

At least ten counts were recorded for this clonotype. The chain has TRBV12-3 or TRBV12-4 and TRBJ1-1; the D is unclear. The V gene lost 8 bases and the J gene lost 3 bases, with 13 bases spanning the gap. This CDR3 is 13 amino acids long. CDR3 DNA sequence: TGTGCCAGCTTTGATGAGGGAGACACTGAAGCTTTCTTT. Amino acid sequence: CASFDEGDTEAFF.

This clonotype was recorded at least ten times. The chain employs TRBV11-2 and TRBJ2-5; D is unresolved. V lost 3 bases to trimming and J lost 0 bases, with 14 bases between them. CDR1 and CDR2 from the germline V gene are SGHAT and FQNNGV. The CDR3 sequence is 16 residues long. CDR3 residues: CASSFTYRSYQETQYF. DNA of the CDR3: TGTGCCAGCAGCTTCACCTATCGGTCGTACCAAGAGACCCAGTACTTC.

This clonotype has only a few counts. In DNA form, the CDR3 reads TGTGCCAGCAGTAAACAGGATGGGGATGAGCAGTTCTTC. Protein: CASSKQDGDEQFF. This chain joins TRBV6-6 and TRBJ2-1; the D gene is possibly TRBD1 (5 bases). CDR3 length: 13 residues. V shed 5 bases and J shed 8 bases, with 13 bases lying between them. Germline V gene sequence: CDR1 MNHNY, CDR2 SVGAGI (reference sequence).

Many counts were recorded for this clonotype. The CDR3 reads CASSHTKGSNQPQHF. CDR3 coding DNA: TGCGCCAGCAGCCACACTAAAGGTAGCAATCAGCCCCAGCATTTT. The chain employs TRBV4-3 and TRBJ1-5, with no clear D. Germline V gene lookup returns CDR1 LGHNA and CDR2 YSLEER. The V end lost 3 bases, the J end lost 0 bases, and 9 bases lay between the germline ends. CDR3 length: 15 residues.

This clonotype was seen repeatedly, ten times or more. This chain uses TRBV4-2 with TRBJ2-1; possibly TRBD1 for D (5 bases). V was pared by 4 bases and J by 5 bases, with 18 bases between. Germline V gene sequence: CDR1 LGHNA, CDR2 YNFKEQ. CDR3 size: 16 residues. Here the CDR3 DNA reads TGTGCCAGCAGCCTACGACAGCGACCTAATGACAATGAGCAGTTCTTC. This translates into CASSLRQRPNDNEQFF.

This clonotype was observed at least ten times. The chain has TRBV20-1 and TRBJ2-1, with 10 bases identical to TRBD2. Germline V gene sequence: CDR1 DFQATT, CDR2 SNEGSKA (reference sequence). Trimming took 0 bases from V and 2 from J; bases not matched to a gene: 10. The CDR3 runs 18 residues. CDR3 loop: CSARDLSGRAAAYNEQFF. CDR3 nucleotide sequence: TGCAGTGCTAGAGATCTAAGCGGGAGGGCCGCTGCCTACAATGAGCAGTTCTTC.

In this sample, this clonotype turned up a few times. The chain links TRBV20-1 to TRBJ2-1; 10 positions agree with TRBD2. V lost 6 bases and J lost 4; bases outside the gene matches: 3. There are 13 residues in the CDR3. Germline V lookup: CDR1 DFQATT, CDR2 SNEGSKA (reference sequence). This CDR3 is CSAWTSGYNEQFF. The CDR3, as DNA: TGCAGTGCGTGGACTAGCGGATACAATGAGCAGTTCTTC.

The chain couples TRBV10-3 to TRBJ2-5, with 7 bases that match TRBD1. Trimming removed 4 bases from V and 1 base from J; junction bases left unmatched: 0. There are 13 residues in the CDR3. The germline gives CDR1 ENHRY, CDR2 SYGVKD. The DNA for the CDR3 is TGTGCCATCAGTGGGACAGGCCAAGAGACCCAGTACTTC. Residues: CAISGTGQETQYF.

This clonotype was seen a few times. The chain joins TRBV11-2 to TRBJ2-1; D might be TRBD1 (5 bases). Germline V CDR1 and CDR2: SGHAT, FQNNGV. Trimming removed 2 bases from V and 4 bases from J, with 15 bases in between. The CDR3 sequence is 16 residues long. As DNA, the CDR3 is TGTGCCAGCAGCTTAAACGGCCAGGGCTGGTACAATGAGCAGTTCTTC. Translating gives CASSLNGQGWYNEQFF.

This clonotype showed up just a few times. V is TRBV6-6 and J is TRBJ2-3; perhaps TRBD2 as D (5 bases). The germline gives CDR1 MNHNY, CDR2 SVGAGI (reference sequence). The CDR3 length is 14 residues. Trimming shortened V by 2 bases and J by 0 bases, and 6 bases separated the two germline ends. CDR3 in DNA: TGTGCCAGCAGTTACATAGCGAGCACAGATACGCAGTATTTT. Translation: CASSYIASTDTQYF.

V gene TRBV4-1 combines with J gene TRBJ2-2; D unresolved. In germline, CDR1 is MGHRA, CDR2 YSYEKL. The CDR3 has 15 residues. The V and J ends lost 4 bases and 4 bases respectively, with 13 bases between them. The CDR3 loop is CASSPHMTGTGELFF. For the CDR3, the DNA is TGCGCCAGCAGCCCACACATGACGGGCACCGGGGAGCTGTTTTTT.

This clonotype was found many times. CDR3 sequence reads: CASSRTGDEQYF. The CDR3 region has the DNA TGCGCCAGCAGTCGGACAGGGGACGAGCAGTACTTC. This chain uses TRBV10-1 with TRBJ2-7; 9 positions agree with TRBD1. V was pared by 5 bases and J by 5 bases, with 1 base of the junction left unmatched. The CDR3 totals 12 residues. Germline values: CDR1 WNHNN, CDR2 SYGVQD (reference sequence).

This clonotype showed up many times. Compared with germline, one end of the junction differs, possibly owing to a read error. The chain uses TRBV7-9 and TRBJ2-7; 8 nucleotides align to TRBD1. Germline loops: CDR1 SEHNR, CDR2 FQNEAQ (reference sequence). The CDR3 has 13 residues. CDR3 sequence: CASSIQDRAFHNF. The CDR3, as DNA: TGTGCCAGCAGCATCCAGGACAGGGCTTTTCACAACTTC.

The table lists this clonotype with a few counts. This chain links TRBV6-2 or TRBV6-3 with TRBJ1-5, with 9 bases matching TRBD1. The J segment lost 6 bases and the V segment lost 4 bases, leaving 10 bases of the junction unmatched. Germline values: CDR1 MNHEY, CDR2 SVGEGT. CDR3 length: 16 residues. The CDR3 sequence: CASSFPDRGDGQPQHF. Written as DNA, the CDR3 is TGTGCCAGCAGTTTCCCGGACAGGGGCGACGGTCAGCCCCAGCATTTT.

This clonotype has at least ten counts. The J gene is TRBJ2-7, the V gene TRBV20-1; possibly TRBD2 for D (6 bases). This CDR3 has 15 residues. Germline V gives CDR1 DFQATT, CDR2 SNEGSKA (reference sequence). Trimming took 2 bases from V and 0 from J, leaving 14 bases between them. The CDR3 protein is CSARSLALSSYEQYF. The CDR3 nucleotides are TGCAGTGCTAGAAGCCTAGCGTTGAGCTCCTACGAGCAGTACTTC.